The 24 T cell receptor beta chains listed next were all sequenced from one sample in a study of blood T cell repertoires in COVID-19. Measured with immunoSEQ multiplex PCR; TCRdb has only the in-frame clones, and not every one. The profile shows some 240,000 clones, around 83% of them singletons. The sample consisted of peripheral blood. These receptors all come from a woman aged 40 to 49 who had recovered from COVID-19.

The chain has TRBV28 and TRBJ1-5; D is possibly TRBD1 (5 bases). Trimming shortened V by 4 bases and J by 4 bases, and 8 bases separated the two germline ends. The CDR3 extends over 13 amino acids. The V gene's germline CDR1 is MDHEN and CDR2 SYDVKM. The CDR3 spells CASSSQGNQPQHF. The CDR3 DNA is TGTGCCAGCAGTTCCCAGGGAAATCAGCCCCAGCATTTT.

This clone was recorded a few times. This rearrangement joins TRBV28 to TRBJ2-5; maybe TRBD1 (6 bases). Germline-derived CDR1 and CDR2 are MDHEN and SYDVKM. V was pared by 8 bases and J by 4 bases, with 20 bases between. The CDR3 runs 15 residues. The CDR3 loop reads CASGRAAGARETQYF. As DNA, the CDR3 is TGTGCCAGCGGGCGAGCGGCAGGGGCTAGAGAGACCCAGTACTTC.

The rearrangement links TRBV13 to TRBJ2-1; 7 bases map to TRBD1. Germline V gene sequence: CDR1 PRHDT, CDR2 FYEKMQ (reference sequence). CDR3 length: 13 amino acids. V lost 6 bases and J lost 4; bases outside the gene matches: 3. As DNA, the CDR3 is TGTGCCAGCAGTAGGGACAGTTACAATGAGCAGTTCTTC. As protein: CASSRDSYNEQFF.

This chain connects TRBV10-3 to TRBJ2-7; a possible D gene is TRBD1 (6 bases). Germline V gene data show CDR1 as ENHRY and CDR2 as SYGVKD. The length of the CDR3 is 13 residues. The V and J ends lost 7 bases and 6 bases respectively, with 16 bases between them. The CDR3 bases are TGTGCCATCAAGGGGGTCGAGGGGCGCGAGCAGTACTTC. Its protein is CAIKGVEGREQYF.

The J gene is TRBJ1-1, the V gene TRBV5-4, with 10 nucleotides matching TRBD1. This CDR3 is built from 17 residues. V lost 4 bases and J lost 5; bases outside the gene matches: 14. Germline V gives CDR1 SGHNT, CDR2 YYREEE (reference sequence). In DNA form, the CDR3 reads TGTGCCAGCAGCGTCCGACAGGGGGCGAAGGTTAAGACTGAAGCTTTCTTT. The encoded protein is CASSVRQGAKVKTEAFF.

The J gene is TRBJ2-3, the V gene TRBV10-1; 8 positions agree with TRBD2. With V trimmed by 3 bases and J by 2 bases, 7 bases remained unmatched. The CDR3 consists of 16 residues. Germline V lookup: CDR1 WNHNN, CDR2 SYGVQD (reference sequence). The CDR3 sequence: CASSDHGRGDTDTQYF. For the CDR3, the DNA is TGCGCCAGCAGTGACCACGGGCGGGGGGACACAGATACGCAGTATTTT.

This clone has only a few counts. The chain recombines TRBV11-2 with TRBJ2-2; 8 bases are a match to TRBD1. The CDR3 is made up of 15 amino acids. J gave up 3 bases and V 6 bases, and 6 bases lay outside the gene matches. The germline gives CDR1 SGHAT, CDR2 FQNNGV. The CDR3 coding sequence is TGTGCCAGCAGACAGGGACAGGCTGACACCGGGGAGCTGTTTTTT. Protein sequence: CASRQGQADTGELFF.

This CDR3 reads CASSLASGGASPTGELFF. The CDR3 DNA reads as TGTGCCAGCAGTTTGGCTAGCGGGGGGGCCTCTCCCACCGGGGAGCTGTTTTTT. The chain recombines TRBV27 with TRBJ2-2; TRBD2 matches at 12 bases. With V trimmed by 3 bases and J by 4 bases, 9 bases remained unmatched. The CDR3 is made up of 18 amino acids. CDR1 and CDR2 (germline): MNHEY, SMNVEV (reference sequence).

Here the CDR3 DNA reads TGTGCCAGCACAATCGACAGGGGATCGGTCACTGAAGCTTTCTTT. Protein product: CASTIDRGSVTEAFF. The chain carries TRBV28 and TRBJ1-1; 8 nucleotides align to TRBD1. Trimming removed 7 bases from V and 4 bases from J; junction bases left unmatched: 11. The CDR3 has 15 residues. The germline CDR1 and CDR2 sequences are MDHEN and SYDVKM.

The CDR3 is CASSLTGPSYEQYF. The CDR3 nucleotides are TGTGCCAGCAGCCTGACAGGGCCATCCTACGAGCAGTACTTC. The gene calls are TRBV5-4 and TRBJ2-7, with 7 positions matching TRBD1. The trim removed 4 bases at V and 1 base at J, leaving 5 bases unmatched. Germline lookup yields CDR1 SGHNT and CDR2 YYREEE (reference sequence). The CDR3 covers 14 residues.

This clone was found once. As DNA, the CDR3 is TGTGCCAGCGGAAGGGTTGGGGAGACTGAAGCTTTCTTT. Its protein product is CASGRVGETEAFF. The chain recombines TRBV2 with TRBJ1-1; D not certain. The CDR3 covers 13 residues. Trimming shortened V by 8 bases and J by 5 bases, and 15 bases separated the two germline ends. Germline CDR1 is SNHLY and CDR2 is FYNNEI.

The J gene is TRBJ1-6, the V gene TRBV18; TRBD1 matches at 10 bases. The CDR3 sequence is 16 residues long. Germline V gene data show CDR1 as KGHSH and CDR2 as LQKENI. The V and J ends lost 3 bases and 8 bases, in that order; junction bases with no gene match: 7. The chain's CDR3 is CASSPRGQGPHSPLHF. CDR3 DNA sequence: TGTGCCAGCTCACCGAGGGGACAGGGGCCGCATTCACCCCTCCACTTT.

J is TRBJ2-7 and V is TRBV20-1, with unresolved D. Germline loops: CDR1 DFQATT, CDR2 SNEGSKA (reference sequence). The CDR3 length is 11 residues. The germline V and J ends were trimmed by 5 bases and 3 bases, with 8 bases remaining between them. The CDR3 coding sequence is TGCAGTGCTCCCATCGGCTACGAGCAGTACTTC. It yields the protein CSAPIGYEQYF.

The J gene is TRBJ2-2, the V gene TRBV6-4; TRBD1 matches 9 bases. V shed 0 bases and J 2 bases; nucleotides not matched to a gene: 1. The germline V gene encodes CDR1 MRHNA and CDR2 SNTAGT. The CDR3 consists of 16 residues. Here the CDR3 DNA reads TGTGCCAGCAGTGACTCGGGACAGGGTAACACCGGGGAGCTGTTTTTT. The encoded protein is CASSDSGQGNTGELFF.

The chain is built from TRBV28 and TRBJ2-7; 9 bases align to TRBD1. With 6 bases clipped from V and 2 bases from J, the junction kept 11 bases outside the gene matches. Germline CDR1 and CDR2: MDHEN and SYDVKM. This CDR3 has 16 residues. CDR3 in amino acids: CASRSSWDRVPYEQYF. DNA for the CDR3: TGTGCCAGCAGATCCTCTTGGGACAGGGTCCCCTACGAGCAGTACTTC. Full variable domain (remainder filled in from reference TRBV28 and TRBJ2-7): DVKVTQSSRYLVKRTGEKVFLECVQDMDHENMFWYRQDPGLGLRLIYFSYDVKMKEKGDIPEGYSVSREKKERFSLILESASTNQTSMYLCASRSSWDRVPYEQYFGPGTRLTVT.

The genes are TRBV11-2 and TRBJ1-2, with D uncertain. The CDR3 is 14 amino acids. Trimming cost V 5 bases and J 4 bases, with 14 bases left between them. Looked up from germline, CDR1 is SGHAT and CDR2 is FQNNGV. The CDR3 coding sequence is TGTGCCAGCAGCATTGCAACGGGTATCTATGGCTACACCTTC. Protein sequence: CASSIATGIYGYTF.

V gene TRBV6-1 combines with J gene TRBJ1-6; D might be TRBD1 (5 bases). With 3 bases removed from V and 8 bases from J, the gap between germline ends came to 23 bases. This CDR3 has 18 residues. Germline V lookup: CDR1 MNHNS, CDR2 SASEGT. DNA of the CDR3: TGTGCCAGCAGTGACGGGGGGGGAGGGTGGAGGACGCATTCACCCCTCCACTTT. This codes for CASSDGGGGWRTHSPLHF.

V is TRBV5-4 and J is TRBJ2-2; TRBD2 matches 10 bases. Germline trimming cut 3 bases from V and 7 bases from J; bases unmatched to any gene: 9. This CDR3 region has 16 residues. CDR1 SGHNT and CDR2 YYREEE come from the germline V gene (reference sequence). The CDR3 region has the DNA TGTGCCAGCAGCTGGTCGAGCGGGGGGGCCGGCGGGGAGCTGTTTTTT. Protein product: CASSWSSGGAGGELFF.

As DNA, the CDR3 is TGTGCCACCAGTCGGGGGGAGCGGCAGCCCCAGCATTTT. This sequence encodes CATSRGERQPQHF. This rearrangement joins TRBV24-1 to TRBJ1-5; D perhaps matches TRBD1 (5 bases). The germline V and J ends were trimmed by 6 bases and 7 bases, with 12 bases remaining between them. Germline V gives CDR1 KGHDR, CDR2 SFDVKD. The CDR3 extends over 13 amino acids.

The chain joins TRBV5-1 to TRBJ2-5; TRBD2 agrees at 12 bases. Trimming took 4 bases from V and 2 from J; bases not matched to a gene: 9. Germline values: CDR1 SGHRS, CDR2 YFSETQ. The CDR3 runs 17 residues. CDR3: CASSPGFGTSGQETQYF. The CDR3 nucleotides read TGCGCCAGCAGCCCCGGCTTCGGGACTAGCGGGCAAGAGACCCAGTACTTC.

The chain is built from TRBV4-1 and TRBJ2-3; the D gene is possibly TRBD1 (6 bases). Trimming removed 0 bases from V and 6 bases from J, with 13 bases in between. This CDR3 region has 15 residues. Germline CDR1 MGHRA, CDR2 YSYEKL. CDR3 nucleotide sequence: TGCGCCAGCAGCCAAGAGGTTCAGGGGTCGGATACGCAGTATTTT. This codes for CASSQEVQGSDTQYF.

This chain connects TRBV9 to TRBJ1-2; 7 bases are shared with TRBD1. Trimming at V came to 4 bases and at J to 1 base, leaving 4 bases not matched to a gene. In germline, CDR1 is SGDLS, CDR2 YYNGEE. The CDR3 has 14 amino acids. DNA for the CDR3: TGTGCCAGCAGCAGCCGGGACAGTAACTATGGCTACACCTTC. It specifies CASSSRDSNYGYTF.

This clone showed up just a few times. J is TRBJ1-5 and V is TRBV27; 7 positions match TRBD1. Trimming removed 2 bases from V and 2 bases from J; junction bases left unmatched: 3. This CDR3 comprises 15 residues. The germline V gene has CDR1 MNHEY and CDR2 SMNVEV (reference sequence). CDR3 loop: CASSLITGGNQPQHF. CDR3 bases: TGTGCCAGCAGTTTAATCACAGGGGGCAATCAGCCCCAGCATTTT.

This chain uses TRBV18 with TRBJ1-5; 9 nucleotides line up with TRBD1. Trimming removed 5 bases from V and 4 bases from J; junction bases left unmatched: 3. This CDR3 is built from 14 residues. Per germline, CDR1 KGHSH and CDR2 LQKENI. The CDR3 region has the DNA TGTGCCAGCTCAAACAGGGGGCGAAATCAGCCCCAGCATTTT. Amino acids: CASSNRGRNQPQHF.